This T cell receptor beta chain was found in a study of monozygotic twins with inflammatory bowel disease. TCRdb re-called the 5' RACE reads and shows each CDR3 protein once, DNA omitted. This sample contains over 150,000 distinct CDR3 sequences. A remark on this clonotype: Its specificity is unknown.

Germline V CDR1 and CDR2: LNHNV, YYDKDF (reference sequence). The CDR3 covers 12 residues. General study points: In the analysis, different T cell subtypes could not be told apart. No difference in repertoire similarity was seen between concordant and discordant twins, possibly because power was limited. The sharing of clonotypes with others was lower in IBD patients than in healthy twins, especially with disease activity.

Blood was drawn once per donor, and each sample measured approximately 2.4 ml. Sample: blood. The chain is built from TRBV15 and TRBJ2-2. This clonotype originated in a human donor with ulcerative colitis or Crohn's disease, or a healthy co-twin of an affected twin (not recorded which). The CDR3 spells CATGINTGELFF.